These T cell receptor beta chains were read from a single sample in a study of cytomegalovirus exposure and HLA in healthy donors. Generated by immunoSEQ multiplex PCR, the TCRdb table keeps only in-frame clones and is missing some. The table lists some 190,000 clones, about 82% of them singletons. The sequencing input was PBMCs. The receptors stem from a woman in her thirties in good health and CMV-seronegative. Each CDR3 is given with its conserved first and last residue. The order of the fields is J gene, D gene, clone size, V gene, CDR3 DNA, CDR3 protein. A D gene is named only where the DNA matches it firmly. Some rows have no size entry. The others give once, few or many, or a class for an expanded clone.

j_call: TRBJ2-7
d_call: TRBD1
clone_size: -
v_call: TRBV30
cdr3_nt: TGTGCCTGGGATGGACAGGGCCCGAGCTACGAGCAGTACTTC
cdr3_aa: CAWDGQGPSYEQYF

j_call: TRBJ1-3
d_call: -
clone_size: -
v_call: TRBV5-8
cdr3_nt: TGTGCCAGCAGCTTGTTGGGAGCCGGAAACACCATATATTTT
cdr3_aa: CASSLLGAGNTIYF

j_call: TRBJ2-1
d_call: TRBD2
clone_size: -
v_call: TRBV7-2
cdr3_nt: TGTGCCAGCAGCTTAGTTAGGGGAGGGTACAATGAGCAGTTCTTC
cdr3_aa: CASSLVRGGYNEQFF

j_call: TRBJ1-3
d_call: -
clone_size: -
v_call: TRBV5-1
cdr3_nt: TGCGCCAGCAGCTTCCAGGCCGCAAGATCTGGAAACACCATATATTTT
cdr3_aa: CASSFQAARSGNTIYF

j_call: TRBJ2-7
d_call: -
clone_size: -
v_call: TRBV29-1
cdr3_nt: TGCAGCGTTCTATTCTACGAGCAGTACTTC
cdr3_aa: CSVLFYEQYF

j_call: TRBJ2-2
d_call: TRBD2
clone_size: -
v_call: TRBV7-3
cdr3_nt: TGTGCCAGCAGCCCAACGGGGGGAGGGGCCGGGGAGCTGTTTTTT
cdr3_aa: CASSPTGGGAGELFF

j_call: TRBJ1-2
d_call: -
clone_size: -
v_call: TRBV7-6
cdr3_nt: TGTGCCAGCAGCTTAAATCAGGGGTCGGACTATGGCTACACCTTC
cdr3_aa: CASSLNQGSDYGYTF

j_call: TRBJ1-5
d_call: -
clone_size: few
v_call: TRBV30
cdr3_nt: TGTGCCTGGAGTCGGGGGAGCCTCCGGCAGCCCCAGCATTTT
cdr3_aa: CAWSRGSLRQPQHF

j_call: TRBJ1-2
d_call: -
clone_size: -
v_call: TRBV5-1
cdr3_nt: TGCGCCAGCAGCCTGGGTTCGGCAGGCAACTATGGCTACACCTTC
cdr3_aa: CASSLGSAGNYGYTF

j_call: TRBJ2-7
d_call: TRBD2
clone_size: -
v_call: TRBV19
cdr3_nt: TGTGCCAGTAGGCCGGGAGGAAGCTCCTACGAGCAGTACTTC
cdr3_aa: CASRPGGSSYEQYF

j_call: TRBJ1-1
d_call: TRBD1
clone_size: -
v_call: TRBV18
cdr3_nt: TGTGCCAGCTCAACCGGGACAGGGGATTTTAAGAACACTGAAGCTTTCTTT
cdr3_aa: CASSTGTGDFKNTEAFF

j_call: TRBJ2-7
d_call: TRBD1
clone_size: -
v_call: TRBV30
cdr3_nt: TGTGCCGGGAGGGCACCGGGACAGGGGAGCCACGAGCAGTACTTC
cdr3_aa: CAGRAPGQGSHEQYF

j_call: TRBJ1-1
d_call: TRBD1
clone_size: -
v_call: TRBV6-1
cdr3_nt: TGTGCCAGCAGCGACAGGGACACTGAAGCTTTCTTT
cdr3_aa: CASSDRDTEAFF

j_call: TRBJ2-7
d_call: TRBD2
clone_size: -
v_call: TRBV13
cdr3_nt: TGTGCCAGCAGCTTTAGCGGGCCCTTTTACGAGCAGTACTTC
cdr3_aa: CASSFSGPFYEQYF

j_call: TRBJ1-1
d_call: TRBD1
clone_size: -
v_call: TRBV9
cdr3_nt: TGTGCCAGCAGCCTCTACAGGGGGCGCGACACTGAAGCTTTCTTT
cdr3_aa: CASSLYRGRDTEAFF

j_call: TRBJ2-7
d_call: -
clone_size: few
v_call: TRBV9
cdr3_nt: TGTGCCAGCAGCGTAGGGGGTCAGGGGTTCTACGAGCAGTACTTC
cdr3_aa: CASSVGGQGFYEQYF

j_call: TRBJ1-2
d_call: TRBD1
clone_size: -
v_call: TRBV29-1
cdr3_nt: TGCAGCACCTACCAGGGGGGATTCCTTAACTATGGCTACACCTTC
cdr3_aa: CSTYQGGFLNYGYTF

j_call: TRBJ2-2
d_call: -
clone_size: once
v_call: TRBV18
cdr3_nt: TGTGCCAGCGCGACGCGGGAAGCTGGGAACACCGGGGAGCTGTTTTTT
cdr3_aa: CASATREAGNTGELFF

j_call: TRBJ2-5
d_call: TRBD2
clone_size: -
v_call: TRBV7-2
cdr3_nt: TGTGCCAGCAGCTTCACTTCGGGACTAGCAGAGACCCAGTACTTC
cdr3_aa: CASSFTSGLAETQYF

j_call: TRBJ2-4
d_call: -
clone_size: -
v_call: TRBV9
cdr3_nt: TGTGCCAGCAGCGTAGCTGGGGGGTTAGCCAAAAACATTCAGTACTTC
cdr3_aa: CASSVAGGLAKNIQYF

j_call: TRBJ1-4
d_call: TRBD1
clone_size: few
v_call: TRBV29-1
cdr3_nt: TGCAGCGTTGGGGGGACAGGGGCCCGCCTAGAAAAACTGTTTTTT
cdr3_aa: CSVGGTGARLEKLFF

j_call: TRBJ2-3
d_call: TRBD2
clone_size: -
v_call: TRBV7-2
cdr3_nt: TGTGCCAGCAGCAAGACTAGCGGAATAGGCACAGATACGCAGTATTTT
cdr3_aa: CASSKTSGIGTDTQYF

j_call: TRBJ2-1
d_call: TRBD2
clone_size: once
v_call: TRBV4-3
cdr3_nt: TGCGCCAGCAGCCGTAGCGGGGGGAACTACAATGAGCAGTTCTTC
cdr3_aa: CASSRSGGNYNEQFF

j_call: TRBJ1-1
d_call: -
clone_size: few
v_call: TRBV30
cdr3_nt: TGTGCCTGGAGTGAATACGGCAGGGGATTAGGGAGGGACACTGAAGCTTTCTTT
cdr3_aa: CAWSEYGRGLGRDTEAFF

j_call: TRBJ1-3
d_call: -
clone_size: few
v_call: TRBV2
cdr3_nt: TGTGCCAGCAGTGATCGGTCGGGTCCCTTCTCTGGAAACACCATATATTTT
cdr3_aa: CASSDRSGPFSGNTIYF

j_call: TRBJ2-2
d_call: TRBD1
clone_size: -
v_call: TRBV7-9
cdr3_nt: TGTGCCAGCAGCTCGGGACAGGGGGCGTCCGGGGAGCTGTTTTTT
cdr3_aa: CASSSGQGASGELFF

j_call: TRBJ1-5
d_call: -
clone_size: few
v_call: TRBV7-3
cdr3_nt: TGTGCCAGCAGCTCGGACTGGCAGCCCCAGCATTTT
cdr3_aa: CASSSDWQPQHF

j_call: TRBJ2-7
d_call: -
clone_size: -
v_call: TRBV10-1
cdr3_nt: TGCGCCAGTGCCGGGGGCTCCTACGAGCAGTACTTC
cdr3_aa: CASAGGSYEQYF

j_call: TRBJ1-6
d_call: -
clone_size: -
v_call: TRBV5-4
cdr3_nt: TGTGCCAGCAGCTTAAGTCCCGACAGGAAGGTTTCACCCCTCCACTTT
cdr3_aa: CASSLSPDRKVSPLHF

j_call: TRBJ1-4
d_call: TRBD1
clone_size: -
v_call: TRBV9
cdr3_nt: TGTGCCAGCAGCCCACCGTCGACAGGGGGGAATGAAAAACTGTTTTTT
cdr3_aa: CASSPPSTGGNEKLFF

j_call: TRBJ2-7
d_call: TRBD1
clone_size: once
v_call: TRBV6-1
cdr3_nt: TGTGCCAGCACGGGACAGGGGAGCGAGCAGTACTTC
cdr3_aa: CASTGQGSEQYF

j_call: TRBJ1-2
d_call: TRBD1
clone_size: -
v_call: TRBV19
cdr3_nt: TGTGCCAGTAGTGATTGGGGACAGGGGTTCTATGGCTACACCTTC
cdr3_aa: CASSDWGQGFYGYTF

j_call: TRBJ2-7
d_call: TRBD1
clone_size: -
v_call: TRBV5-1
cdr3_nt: TGCGCCAGCAGACGGACAGGCACCTACGAGCAGTACTTC
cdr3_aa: CASRRTGTYEQYF

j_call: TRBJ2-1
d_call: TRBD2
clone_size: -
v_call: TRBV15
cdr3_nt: TGTGCCACCAGCGCAAGCGGGACTCCTAACGGTGAGCAGTTCTTC
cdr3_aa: CATSASGTPNGEQFF

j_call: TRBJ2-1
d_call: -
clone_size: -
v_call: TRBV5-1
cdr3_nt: TGCGCCAGCAGCCCGAGGGGGGGGGCCTCCTACAATGAGCAGTTCTTC
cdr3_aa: CASSPRGGASYNEQFF

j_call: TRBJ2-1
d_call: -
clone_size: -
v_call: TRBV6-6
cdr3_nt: TGTGCCAGCAGTTACTCACAGGGTGTGGGGGAGCAGTTCTTC
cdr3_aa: CASSYSQGVGEQFF

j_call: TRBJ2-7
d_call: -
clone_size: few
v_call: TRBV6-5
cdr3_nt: TGTGCCAGCAGTGAAAGGGGCAGTTCCGAGCAGTACTTC
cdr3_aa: CASSERGSSEQYF

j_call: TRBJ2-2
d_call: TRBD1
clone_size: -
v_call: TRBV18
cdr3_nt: TGTGCCAGCTCACCAGGACAGGGCCGGGACACCGGGGAGCTGTTTTTT
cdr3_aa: CASSPGQGRDTGELFF

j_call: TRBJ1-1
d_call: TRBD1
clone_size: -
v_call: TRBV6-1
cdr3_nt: TGTGCCAGCAGTCGAGCGGACAGGGCCAACACTGAAGCTTTCTTT
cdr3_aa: CASSRADRANTEAFF

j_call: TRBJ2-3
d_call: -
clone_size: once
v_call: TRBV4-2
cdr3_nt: TGTGCCAGCAGCCAAGATGAGGGGGGGGGCACAGATACGCAGTATTTT
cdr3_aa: CASSQDEGGGTDTQYF

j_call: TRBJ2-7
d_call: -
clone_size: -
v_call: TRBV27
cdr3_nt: TGTGCCAGCAGTTTAAATAGTTACGAGCAGTACTTC
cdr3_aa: CASSLNSYEQYF

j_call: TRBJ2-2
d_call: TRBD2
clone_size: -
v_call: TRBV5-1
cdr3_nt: TGCGCCAGCAGCAGAACTAGCGGGGCGAATACCGGGGAGCTGTTTTTT
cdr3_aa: CASSRTSGANTGELFF

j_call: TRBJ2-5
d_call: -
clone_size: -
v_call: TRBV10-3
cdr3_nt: TGTGCCATCAGTGAGCGTCCAGAGACCCAGTACTTC
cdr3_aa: CAISERPETQYF

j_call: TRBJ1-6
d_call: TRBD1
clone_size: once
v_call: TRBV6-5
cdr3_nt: TGTGCCAGCAGGGCTGGGGACAGGAATAATTCACCCCTCCACTTT
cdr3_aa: CASRAGDRNNSPLHF

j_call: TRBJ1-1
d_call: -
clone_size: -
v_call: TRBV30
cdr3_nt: TGTGCCTGGAACCTGGGAGCCACACTCGAAGCTTTCTTT
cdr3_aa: CAWNLGATLEAFF

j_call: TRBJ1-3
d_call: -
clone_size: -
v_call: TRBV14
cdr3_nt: TGTGCCAGCAGCCAAGGAGCGGGCTCTGGAAACACCATATATTTT
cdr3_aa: CASSQGAGSGNTIYF

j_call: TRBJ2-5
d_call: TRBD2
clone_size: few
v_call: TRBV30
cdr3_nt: TGTGCCCGCGGGGGGCCGGAGACCCAGTACTTC
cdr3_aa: CARGGPETQYF

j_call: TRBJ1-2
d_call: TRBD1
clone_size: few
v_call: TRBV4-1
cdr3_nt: TGCGCCAGCAGCGAACAGGGGGCTTCCTATGGCTACACCTTC
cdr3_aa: CASSEQGASYGYTF

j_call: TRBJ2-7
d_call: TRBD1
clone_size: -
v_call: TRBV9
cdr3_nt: TGTGCCAGCAGCGTAGGGGGGACAGGGAATGAGCAGTACTTC
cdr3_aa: CASSVGGTGNEQYF

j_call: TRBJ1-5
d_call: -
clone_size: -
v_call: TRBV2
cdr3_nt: TGTGCCAGCAGTGAAGGAGGGCGGCGGAGCAATCAGCCCCAGCATTTT
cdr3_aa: CASSEGGRRSNQPQHF

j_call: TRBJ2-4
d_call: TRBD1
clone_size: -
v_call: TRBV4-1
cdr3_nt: TGCGCCAGCAGCCTGGGAAGACAGGGGTGGGCCAAAAACATTCAGTACTTC
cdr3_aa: CASSLGRQGWAKNIQYF

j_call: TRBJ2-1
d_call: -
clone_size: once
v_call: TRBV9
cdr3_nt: TGTGCCAGCAGCGTAGAGGGGGCTAGCGGGTATTACAATGAGCAGTTCTTC
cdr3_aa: CASSVEGASGYYNEQFF

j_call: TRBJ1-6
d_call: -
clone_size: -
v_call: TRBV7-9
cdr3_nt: TGTGCCAGCAGCTTTTACCAGGGAATAAAGAGTTCACCCCTCCACTTT
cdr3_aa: CASSFYQGIKSSPLHF

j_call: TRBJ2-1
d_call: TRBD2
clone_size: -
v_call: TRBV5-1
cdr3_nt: TGCGCCAGCAGCTCCTATAGCGGGGGCCCCTACAATGAGCAGTTCTTC
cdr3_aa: CASSSYSGGPYNEQFF

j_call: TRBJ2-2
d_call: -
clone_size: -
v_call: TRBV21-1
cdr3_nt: TGTGCCAGCTCCCAAGACAGGCCCGAGACCGGGGAGCTGTTTTTT
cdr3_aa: CASSQDRPETGELFF